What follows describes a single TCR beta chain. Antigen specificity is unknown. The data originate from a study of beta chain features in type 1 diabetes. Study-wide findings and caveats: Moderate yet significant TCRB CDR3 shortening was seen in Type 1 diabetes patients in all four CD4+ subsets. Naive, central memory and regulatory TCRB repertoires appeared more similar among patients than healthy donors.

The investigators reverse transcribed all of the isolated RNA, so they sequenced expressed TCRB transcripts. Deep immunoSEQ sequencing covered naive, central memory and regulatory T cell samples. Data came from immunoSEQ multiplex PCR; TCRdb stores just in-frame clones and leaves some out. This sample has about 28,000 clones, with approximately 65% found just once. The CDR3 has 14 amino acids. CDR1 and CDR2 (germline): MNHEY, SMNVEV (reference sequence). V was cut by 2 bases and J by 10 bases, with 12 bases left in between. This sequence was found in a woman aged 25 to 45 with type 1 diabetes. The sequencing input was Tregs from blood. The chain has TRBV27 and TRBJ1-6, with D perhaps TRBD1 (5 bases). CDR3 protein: CASSLAGAGSPLHF. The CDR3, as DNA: TGTGCCAGCAGTTTAGCTGGGGCAGGGTCACCCCTCCACTTT.